The 6 T cell receptor beta chains in this list originate from one sample, sequenced in a study of cytomegalovirus exposure and HLA in healthy donors. 60 Vbeta and 13 Jbeta primers were used in PCR. Profiling relied on immunoSEQ multiplex PCR, and the TCRdb table lists in-frame clones only, not all of them. Among around 76,000 clones listed, about 78% were seen once. Source material: PBMCs. These TCRs come from a woman in her forties in good health and CMV-seropositive.

V is TRBV7-3 and J is TRBJ2-2; TRBD1 matches at 12 bases. Per germline, CDR1 SGHTA and CDR2 FQGTGA. J was trimmed by 5 bases and V by 3 bases; bases with no gene match: 16. The CDR3 has 20 amino acids. CDR3 sequence: CASSFRPPGQGAGVTGELFF. The CDR3 coding sequence is TGTGCCAGCAGCTTCCGCCCTCCGGGACAGGGGGCGGGAGTGACCGGGGAGCTGTTTTTT.

The rearrangement uses TRBV19 and TRBJ2-1; a weak D match, TRBD1 (5 bases). Trimming shortened V by 3 bases and J by 7 bases, and 13 bases separated the two germline ends. Germline V lookup: CDR1 LNHDA, CDR2 SQIVND (reference sequence). The CDR3 is 14 residues long. DNA for the CDR3: TGTGCCAGTAGTATTAGGCAGGGATTAAATGAGCAGTTCTTC. Protein: CASSIRQGLNEQFF.

The chain couples TRBV6-5 to TRBJ1-3; unclear D gene. From germline, CDR1 is MNHEY and CDR2 SVGAGI. CDR3 size: 14 residues. V lost 4 bases, J lost 4 bases, and 11 bases lay in between. The CDR3 protein is CASSSGFRGNTIYF. CDR3 in DNA: TGTGCCAGCAGTTCCGGGTTCAGAGGAAACACCATATATTTT.

The chain employs TRBV6-5 and TRBJ1-2, with TRBD1 matching 8 bases. Germline lookup yields CDR1 MNHEY and CDR2 SVGAGI. The trim removed 5 bases at V and 9 bases at J, leaving 11 bases unmatched. The CDR3 covers 14 residues. The CDR3 reads CASSLGGTGSRYTF. DNA for the CDR3: TGTGCCAGCAGTCTGGGAGGGACAGGTTCGCGCTACACCTTC.

CDR3 residues: CASSSWGLAGGQTQYF. In DNA form, the CDR3 reads TGCGCCAGCAGCTCCTGGGGACTAGCGGGGGGACAGACCCAGTACTTC. The chain carries TRBV5-1 and TRBJ2-5; TRBD2 matches at 15 bases. J lost 6 bases, V lost 3 bases, and 6 bases had no gene match. The CDR3 sequence is 16 residues long. Per the germline V gene, CDR1 is SGHRS and CDR2 is YFSETQ.

V is TRBV28 and J is TRBJ1-2; weak D call: TRBD1 (5 bases). CDR1 is MDHEN and CDR2 is SYDVKM in the germline V gene. Trimming stripped 6 bases from V and 6 bases from J, with 17 bases between. This CDR3 spans 14 amino acids. CDR3 coding DNA: TGTGCCAGCAGGACCCCAGGGAGCGGGGATGGCTACACCTTC. Encoded protein: CASRTPGSGDGYTF.